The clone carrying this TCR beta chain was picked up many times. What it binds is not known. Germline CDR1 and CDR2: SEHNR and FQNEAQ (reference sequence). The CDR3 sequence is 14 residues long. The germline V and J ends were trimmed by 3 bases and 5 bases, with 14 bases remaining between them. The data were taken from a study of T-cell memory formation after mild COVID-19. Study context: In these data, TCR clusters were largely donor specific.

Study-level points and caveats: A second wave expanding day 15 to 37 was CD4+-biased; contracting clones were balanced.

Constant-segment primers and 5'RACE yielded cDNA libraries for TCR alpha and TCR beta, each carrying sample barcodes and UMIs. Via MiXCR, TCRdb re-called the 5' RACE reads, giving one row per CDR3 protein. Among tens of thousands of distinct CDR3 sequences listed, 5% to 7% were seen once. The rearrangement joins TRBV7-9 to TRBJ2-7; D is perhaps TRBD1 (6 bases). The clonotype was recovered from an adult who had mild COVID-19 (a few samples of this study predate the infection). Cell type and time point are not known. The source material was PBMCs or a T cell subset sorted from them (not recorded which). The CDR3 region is CASSLTGSKDEQYF. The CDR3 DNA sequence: TGTGCCAGCAGCTTGACAGGCTCTAAGGACGAGCAGTACTTC.